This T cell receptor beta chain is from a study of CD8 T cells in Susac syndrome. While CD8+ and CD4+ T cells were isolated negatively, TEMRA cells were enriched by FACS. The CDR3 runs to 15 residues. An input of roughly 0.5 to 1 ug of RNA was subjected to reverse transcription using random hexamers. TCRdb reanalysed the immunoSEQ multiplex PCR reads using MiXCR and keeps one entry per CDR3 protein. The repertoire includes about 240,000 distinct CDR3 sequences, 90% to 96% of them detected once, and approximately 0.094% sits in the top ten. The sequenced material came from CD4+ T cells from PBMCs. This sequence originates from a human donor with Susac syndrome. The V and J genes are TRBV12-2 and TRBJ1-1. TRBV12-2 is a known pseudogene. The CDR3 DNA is TGTGCAAGTCGCTTTCCCCAGCTCCTGAACACTGAAGCTTTCTTT. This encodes CASRFPQLLNTEAFF.